These 14 T cell receptor beta chains share one sample of origin, sequenced in a study of blood T cell repertoires in COVID-19. TCRdb's table, derived via immunoSEQ multiplex PCR, lists solely in-frame clones and lacks some. Of 120,000 to 150,000 clones in the sample, more than 65% were seen once. Input material: peripheral blood. These receptors all come from a man in his 60s with acute or convalescent COVID-19.

This chain connects TRBV11-2 to TRBJ2-3, with D unresolved. Germline CDR1 SGHAT, CDR2 FQNNGV. This CDR3 spans 11 amino acids. V gave up 5 bases and J gave up 3 bases, with 3 bases separating them. The DNA for the CDR3 is TGTGCCAGCAGCACTACAGATACGCAGTATTTT. It translates to CASSTTDTQYF.

A single count supports this clone. The J gene is TRBJ1-5, the V gene TRBV30; tentative D call: TRBD1 (6 bases). The germline V and J ends were trimmed by 2 bases and 3 bases, with 11 bases remaining between them. CDR1 is GTSNPN, CDR2 SVGIG, per germline (reference sequence). CDR3 size: 14 residues. The CDR3 protein is CAWSTGTPNQPQHF. The DNA of the CDR3 is TGTGCCTGGAGTACCGGGACACCCAATCAGCCCCAGCATTTT.

The sample holds a few counts of this clone. The chain couples TRBV4-1 to TRBJ1-2, with a possible D match to TRBD1 (5 bases). Trimming removed 0 bases from V and 5 bases from J, with 16 bases in between. CDR1 and CDR2 from the germline V gene are MGHRA and YSYEKL. The CDR3 contains 16 residues. CDR3 bases: TGCGCCAGCAGCCAAGATTGGGGTCAGGGATTGTATGGCTACACCTTC. Translating gives CASSQDWGQGLYGYTF.

V and J are TRBV7-3 and TRBJ2-5; 8 bases are shared with TRBD2. The germline V gene has CDR1 SGHTA and CDR2 FQGTGA. V was pared by 5 bases and J by 3 bases, with 8 bases of the junction left unmatched. CDR3 length: 15 amino acids. Written as DNA, the CDR3 is TGTGCCAGCAGCGCCGGGACTAGAGGAGAAGAGACCCAGTACTTC. Translating gives CASSAGTRGEETQYF.

This rearrangement joins TRBV28 to TRBJ1-4, with 11 bases aligning to TRBD1. The CDR3 contains 17 residues. After removal of 6 bases from V and 3 bases from J, the junction contained 9 bases not matched to a gene. The germline gives CDR1 MDHEN, CDR2 SYDVKM. For the CDR3, the DNA is TGTGCCAGCAGCCGGACAGGGGGCGGTCGGGCTAATGAAAAACTGTTTTTT. The encoded protein is CASSRTGGGRANEKLFF.

The rearrangement links TRBV7-6 to TRBJ2-1; 8 bases line up with TRBD1. Germline V gene lookup returns CDR1 SGHVS and CDR2 FNYEAQ. The CDR3 runs to 16 residues. Trimming removed 5 bases from V and 0 bases from J; junction bases left unmatched: 6. CDR3 amino acids: CASSPDRGVSYNEQFF. CDR3 bases: TGTGCCAGCAGCCCAGACAGGGGCGTCTCCTACAATGAGCAGTTCTTC.

J is TRBJ2-3 and V is TRBV5-1, with a weak D call TRBD1 (5 bases). Trimming took off 0 bases at V and 13 bases at J, with 12 bases between the two ends. The CDR3 has 12 residues. In germline, CDR1 is SGHRS, CDR2 YFSETQ. The CDR3 protein is CASSLEAGHKYF. The CDR3 DNA reads as TGCGCCAGCAGCTTGGAGGCCGGACACAAGTATTTT. The complete variable domain, with remaining parts taken from reference TRBV5-1 and TRBJ2-3, reads KAGVTQTPRYLIKTRGQQVTLSCSPISGHRSVSWYQQTPGQGLQFLFEYFSETQRNKGNFPGRFSGRQFSNSRSEMNVSTLELGDSALYLCASSLEAGHKYFGPGTRLTVL.

For the CDR3, the DNA is TGCGCCAGCAGCCAAACTTTTCGGGACTTATACTCCTACAATGAGCAGTTCTTC. This gives the protein CASSQTFRDLYSYNEQFF. The V call is TRBV4-1, the J call TRBJ2-1, with TRBD2 as a possible D gene (6 bases). The germline gives CDR1 MGHRA, CDR2 YSYEKL. V gave up 2 bases and J gave up 0 bases, with 17 bases separating them. This CDR3 is 18 amino acids long.

The chain has TRBV12-3 or TRBV12-4 and TRBJ2-7; D gene ambiguous. CDR3 length: 13 amino acids. Between the trimmed V and J ends, which lost 4 bases and 3 bases, there was a span of 10 bases. The CDR3 sequence: CASSSQENYEQYF. The CDR3 region has the DNA TGTGCCAGCAGTTCGCAGGAAAACTACGAGCAGTACTTC.

CDR3 nucleotides: TGCGCCAGCAGCTTGGCCTGGGACAGGGGAAGCACAGATACGCAGTATTTT. This codes for CASSLAWDRGSTDTQYF. This sequence joins TRBV5-1 and TRBJ2-3, with 10 bases aligning to TRBD1. The germline gives CDR1 SGHRS, CDR2 YFSETQ. The CDR3 runs to 17 residues. J was trimmed by 0 bases and V by 0 bases; bases with no gene match: 4.

This sequence joins TRBV5-1 and TRBJ2-3; 15 bases line up with TRBD2. V lost 5 bases to trimming and J lost 3 bases; unmatched junction nucleotides: 1. The V gene's germline CDR1 is SGHRS and CDR2 YFSETQ. This CDR3 contains 15 residues. For the CDR3, the DNA is TGCGCCAGCAGAGGACTAGCGGGAGGGACAGATACGCAGTATTTT. This codes for CASRGLAGGTDTQYF.

The chain combines TRBV5-1 with TRBJ1-4, with a weak D call TRBD1 (5 bases). The V and J ends lost 1 base and 4 bases respectively, with 11 bases between them. CDR1 SGHRS and CDR2 YFSETQ come from the germline V gene. CDR3 length: 15 amino acids. CDR3 sequence: CASSLSDSLNEKLFF. DNA of the CDR3: TGCGCCAGCAGCTTGTCAGACAGCCTTAATGAAAAACTGTTTTTT. The whole variable domain, remainder taken from reference TRBV5-1 and TRBJ1-4, is KAGVTQTPRYLIKTRGQQVTLSCSPISGHRSVSWYQQTPGQGLQFLFEYFSETQRNKGNFPGRFSGRQFSNSRSEMNVSTLELGDSALYLCASSLSDSLNEKLFFGSGTQLSVL.

V gene TRBV15 combines with J gene TRBJ2-2; 9 positions agree with TRBD1. V dropped 1 base and J dropped 6; count of bases not matched to a gene: 15. The CDR3 is made up of 19 amino acids. Germline V gene data show CDR1 as LNHNV and CDR2 as YYDKDF (reference sequence). The DNA for the CDR3 is TGTGCCACCAGCAGAGCCTCCCCCGGGACAGGGAAAGTGCCCGGGGAGCTGTTTTTT. Its translation: CATSRASPGTGKVPGELFF.

The chain combines TRBV7-8 with TRBJ2-4; tentatively, D is TRBD1 (6 bases). CDR3 length equals 15 residues. In germline, CDR1 is SGHVS, CDR2 FQNEAQ. Trimming took 2 bases from V and 9 from J, leaving 17 bases between them. CDR3 sequence: CASSLLGRGSAIQYF. CDR3 DNA sequence: TGTGCCAGCAGCTTATTGGGCAGGGGTAGTGCCATTCAGTACTTC.